This T cell receptor (beta chain) was found in a study of regulatory T cells in long-lasting Graves disease. In the study overall: A definition of persistent Graves' disease required over 5 years of antithyroid drugs plus positive TSH receptor antibodies. Whole-study findings and limits: TCR diversity was lower in persistent Graves' patients than in newly diagnosed ones. TRBV28, TRBJ1-2 and TRBJ2-5 emerged as the favored segments in persistent disease. Sampling was limited to peripheral blood rather than thyroid tissue.

Both iRepertoire HTBI primers and Arm-PCR of CDR3 regions were used to build the TCR beta libraries. TCRdb processed the multiplex PCR reads anew with MiXCR; each CDR3 protein has one entry. The profile shows approximately 500,000 distinct CDR3 sequences, 20% to 25% of them singletons. The V end was cut by 5 bases, the J end by 4 bases, with 18 bases between. The CDR3 loop spans 14 amino acids. Germline assignment: CDR1 DFQATT and CDR2 SNEGSKA (reference sequence). This clonotype has more than one count but fewer than ten. Its matching antigen is unknown. The time point denotes: persistent/refractory GD, antithyroid drugs over 5 years with positive TRAb. From RNA extracted from PBMCs, the TCR library was made.

The sample in question was peripheral blood mononuclear cells (PBMCs), obtained when the disease was refractory, from a patient treated with antithyroid drugs. The chain couples TRBV20-1 to TRBJ2-7; D might be TRBD2 (5 bases). This clonotype originated in a female donor with Graves disease. Written as DNA, the CDR3 is TGCAGTGCTCGGCACCTCCGACGGGGATACGAGCAGTACTTC. It specifies CSARHLRRGYEQYF.